Presented here are 32 T cell receptor beta chains from one specimen sequenced in a study of blood T cells in healthy people across ages. Next came a second PCR, run for about 7 to 12 cycles, which used a sample-barcoded 5' primer along with a J-beta primer mix. TCRdb re-analysed the 5' RACE reads in MiXCR, keeping a single row per CDR3 protein. The sample has fewer than 700,000 distinct CDR3 sequences; about 45% are singletons. Sequencing used blood. Receptor source: a man at least 80 years old in good health.

The chain employs TRBV5-1 and TRBJ2-1; D is perhaps TRBD2 (6 bases). Germline V gene data show CDR1 as SGHRS and CDR2 as YFSETQ. V dropped 0 bases and J dropped 6 bases, with 10 bases sitting between them. The CDR3 has 14 amino acids. The CDR3 reads CASSLDGRGNEQFF. DNA of the CDR3: TGCGCCAGCAGCTTGGATGGGCGGGGCAATGAGCAGTTCTTC. The whole variable domain, remainder taken from reference TRBV5-1 and TRBJ2-1, is KAGVTQTPRYLIKTRGQQVTLSCSPISGHRSVSWYQQTPGQGLQFLFEYFSETQRNKGNFPGRFSGRQFSNSRSEMNVSTLELGDSALYLCASSLDGRGNEQFFGPGTRLTVL.

The rearrangement uses TRBV21-1 and TRBJ2-7; the DNA was not used to check the table's D call, TRBD1. TRBV21-1 is tagged as a pseudogene. The CDR3 sequence is 14 residues long. The CDR3 nucleotides are TGTGCCATCATCACCAGGGGCAGAACCTACGAGCAGTACTTC. The encoded protein is CAIITRGRTYEQYF.

In nucleotides, the CDR3 is TGCGCCAGCAGCAAGCAGGGAGCACAAGAGACCCAGTACTTC. It yields the protein CASSKQGAQETQYF. The genes are TRBV5-1 and TRBJ2-5; D possibly uses TRBD1 or TRBD2 (5 bases each). V was pared by 4 bases and J by 2 bases, with 12 bases between. CDR1 is SGHRS, CDR2 YFSETQ, per germline. The CDR3 loop spans 14 amino acids.

The chain carries TRBV20-1 and TRBJ2-5, with D unresolved. CDR1 DFQATT and CDR2 SNEGSKA come from the germline V gene (reference sequence). This CDR3 has 11 amino acids. The V end lost 4 bases, the J end lost 2 bases, and 5 bases lay between the germline ends. This CDR3 is CSATLQETQYF. CDR3 DNA: TGCAGTGCTACCCTTCAAGAGACCCAGTACTTC.

V and J are TRBV7-9 and TRBJ2-1; no clear D. The CDR3 is 15 residues long. The V gene's germline CDR1 is SEHNR and CDR2 FQNEAQ (reference sequence). Trimming removed 5 bases at V and 6 bases at J, with 17 bases between. The DNA of the CDR3 is TGTGCCAGCAGCGGACCGAGAGGAGAAATCAATGAGCAGTTCTTC. It yields the protein CASSGPRGEINEQFF.

This clonotype was seen only a few times. This sequence joins TRBV4-3 and TRBJ2-5; possibly TRBD1 or TRBD2 for D (5 bases each). Trimming cost V 5 bases and J 1 base, with 17 bases left between them. Germline values: CDR1 LGHNA, CDR2 YSLEER. There are 16 residues in the CDR3. The CDR3 DNA sequence: TGCGCCAGCAGCGAACTGGCTGGGACCCTCCAAGAGACCCAGTACTTC. Its protein product is CASSELAGTLQETQYF.

The chain recombines TRBV12-3 or TRBV12-4 with TRBJ1-5, with 8 bases identical to TRBD1. The CDR3 runs to 14 residues. After removal of 7 bases from V and 5 bases from J, the junction contained 7 bases not matched to a gene. This chain's CDR3 is CASTKTGDYQPQHF. In DNA form, the CDR3 reads TGTGCCAGCACTAAGACAGGGGATTATCAGCCCCAGCATTTT.

The genes are TRBV10-3 and TRBJ2-5, with 7 bases that match TRBD1. With 2 bases clipped from V and 4 bases from J, the junction kept 4 bases outside the gene matches. Germline values: CDR1 ENHRY, CDR2 SYGVKD. CDR3 size: 14 residues. The CDR3 DNA reads as TGTGCCATCAGTGAGGTGCAGGGGGTAGAGACCCAGTACTTC. The encoded protein is CAISEVQGVETQYF.

The table lists this clonotype with a few counts. The chain uses TRBV20-1 and TRBJ2-1; D may be TRBD1 (6 bases). Germline V gives CDR1 DFQATT, CDR2 SNEGSKA (reference sequence). This CDR3 is 14 amino acids long. V gave up 6 bases and J gave up 6 bases, with 18 bases separating them. CDR3 sequence reads: CSAQDSPQTNEQFF. The CDR3 coding sequence is TGCAGTGCCCAGGACAGTCCACAGACCAATGAGCAGTTCTTC.

This clonotype was seen only once. CDR3 in DNA: TGTGCCAGCAGTGCCGACAGGGTGCAGCAAGAGACCCAGTACTTC. This sequence encodes CASSADRVQQETQYF. V gene TRBV28 combines with J gene TRBJ2-5; TRBD1 matches 7 bases. The CDR3 has 15 residues. J lost 2 bases, V lost 5 bases, and 8 bases had no gene match. CDR1 is MDHEN, CDR2 SYDVKM, per germline.

The chain has TRBV7-6 and TRBJ2-5, with TRBD2 matching over 14 bases. The CDR3 runs to 15 residues. Losses at the gene ends were 5 bases for V and 11 bases for J; bases not matched to a gene: 10. Germline V gene lookup returns CDR1 SGHVS and CDR2 FNYEAQ. The chain's CDR3 is CASSKGLAGADEQYF. CDR3 nucleotides: TGTGCCAGCAGCAAGGGACTAGCGGGAGCCGATGAGCAGTACTTC.

This clonotype showed up many times. V gene TRBV10-3 combines with J gene TRBJ2-5, with 8 nucleotides matching TRBD2. Germline values: CDR1 ENHRY, CDR2 SYGVKD. This CDR3 has 16 amino acids. The J segment lost 1 base and the V segment lost 2 bases, leaving 6 bases of the junction unmatched. The CDR3 nucleotides read TGTGCCATCAGTGAGAATAGCGGGACACCCCAAGAGACCCAGTACTTC. Translation: CAISENSGTPQETQYF.

The V gene is TRBV20-1, the J gene TRBJ2-1; 10 positions agree with TRBD1. V lost 5 bases to trimming and J lost 5 bases; unmatched junction nucleotides: 6. The CDR3 sequence is 14 residues long. Germline loops: CDR1 DFQATT, CDR2 SNEGSKA (reference sequence). The CDR3 here is CSAQSGTGDNEQFF. CDR3 DNA: TGCAGTGCTCAATCCGGGACAGGGGACAATGAGCAGTTCTTC.

Comment on this clonotype: This clone may be a read error of a much larger clone one base away. The rearrangement links TRBV6-5 to TRBJ1-2; D perhaps matches TRBD1 (5 bases). Germline CDR1 is MNHEY and CDR2 is SVGAGI. V lost 5 bases and J lost 6, with 16 bases in between. The CDR3 is 14 residues long. CDR3 coding DNA: TGTGCCAGCAGTGACGGCAGGGATCTGGATGGCTACACCTTC. Translation gives CASSDGRDLDGYTF.

The rearrangement joins TRBV5-4 to TRBJ2-6, with a tentative D call TRBD2 (5 bases). Germline values: CDR1 SGHNT, CDR2 YYREEE (reference sequence). V was cut by 10 bases and J by 3 bases, with 14 bases left in between. The CDR3 runs 14 residues. This CDR3 reads CAGGLAHGANVLTF. The CDR3 nucleotides are TGTGCCGGAGGCTTGGCCCATGGGGCCAACGTCCTGACTTTC.

This clonotype came up a few times. The V call is TRBV20-1, the J call TRBJ1-5; a possible D gene is TRBD1 (6 bases). The CDR3 is made up of 15 amino acids. V was trimmed by 0 bases and J by 3 bases, leaving 12 bases between them. Germline V gives CDR1 DFQATT, CDR2 SNEGSKA (reference sequence). In DNA form, the CDR3 reads TGCAGTGCTAGAGAGGGGGCAGTTAACAATCAGCCCCAGCATTTT. It is translated as CSAREGAVNNQPQHF.

This chain joins TRBV20-1 and TRBJ2-3; 10 bases are a match to TRBD2. The length of the CDR3 is 15 residues. Germline trimming cut 3 bases from V and 4 bases from J; bases unmatched to any gene: 7. From germline, CDR1 is DFQATT and CDR2 SNEGSKA (reference sequence). CDR3 nucleotides: TGCAGTGCTAGGCGCCTAGCGGGAGTTGCAGATACGCAGTATTTT. Translated: CSARRLAGVADTQYF.

The chain uses TRBV28 and TRBJ2-1; no clear D. The CDR3 extends over 13 amino acids. The ends were cut back, 7 bases at V and 0 bases at J, with 7 bases in the middle. Germline CDR1 and CDR2: MDHEN and SYDVKM. The CDR3 region is CASIKGSYNEQFF. The DNA of the CDR3 is TGTGCCAGCATTAAGGGCTCCTACAATGAGCAGTTCTTC.

The chain recombines TRBV3-1 with TRBJ2-1; possibly TRBD1 for D (6 bases). The CDR3 runs to 12 residues. Trimming cost V 0 bases and J 12 bases, with 9 bases left between them. Per the germline V gene, CDR1 is LGHDT and CDR2 is YNNKEL (reference sequence). The CDR3 DNA reads as TGTGCCAGCAGCCAAGAGGGACATTCGCAGTTCTTC. Translated, it gives CASSQEGHSQFF.

This clonotype was recorded at least ten times. V is TRBV10-2 and J is TRBJ2-1; D possibly corresponds to TRBD2 (6 bases). The CDR3 is 15 residues long. V lost 5 bases and J lost 4, with 15 bases in between. CDR1 and CDR2 from the germline V gene are WSHSY and SAAADI. The CDR3 bases are TGCGCCAGCAGTCAGACTAGTCCTGAATACAATGAGCAGTTCTTC. As protein: CASSQTSPEYNEQFF.

The genes are TRBV7-2 and TRBJ2-7; TRBD2 matches 13 bases. The CDR3 has 15 amino acids. The V gene end was trimmed by 6 bases and the J gene end by 5 bases; junction bases not matched to a gene: 7. Germline V gene data show CDR1 as SGHTA and CDR2 as FQGNSA. CDR3 sequence: CASSRRGTSGNEQYF. CDR3 nucleotide sequence: TGTGCCAGCAGTCGTAGGGGGACTAGCGGGAACGAGCAGTACTTC.

This clonotype was picked up one time. This chain links TRBV20-1 with TRBJ2-3; the match to TRBD2 covers 8 bases. V trimming: 4 bases; J trimming: 6 bases; junction bases outside the gene matches: 18. Germline V gene data show CDR1 as DFQATT and CDR2 as SNEGSKA (reference sequence). CDR3 length: 17 amino acids. The CDR3 is CSAISVHLRGRWDTQYF. DNA for the CDR3: TGCAGTGCTATCAGTGTCCACTTACGCGGGAGGTGGGATACGCAGTATTTT.

As to this clonotype: A junction boundary mismatches the germline segment, possibly from a read error. The V gene is TRBV3-1, the J gene TRBJ1-1; D call uncertain. CDR3 size: 12 residues. The germline gives CDR1 LGHDT, CDR2 YNNKEL (reference sequence). The CDR3 region has the DNA TGTGTCAGCAGCTCCCTTAGCGCTGAAGCTTTCTTT. This encodes CVSSSLSAEAFF.

This rearrangement joins TRBV28 to TRBJ1-2, with D possibly matching TRBD1 (5 bases). Germline loops: CDR1 MDHEN, CDR2 SYDVKM. V lost 6 bases and J lost 7, with 18 bases in between. There are 14 residues in the CDR3. The CDR3 loop reads CASSQAAQVLGYTF. In DNA, the CDR3 is TGTGCCAGCAGCCAGGCAGCACAGGTCCTTGGCTACACCTTC.

This chain uses TRBV3-1 with TRBJ2-1; 7 nucleotides align to TRBD1. CDR1 and CDR2 from the germline V gene are LGHDT and YNNKEL (reference sequence). J was trimmed by 7 bases and V by 0 bases; bases with no gene match: 6. This CDR3 has 15 amino acids. The CDR3 coding sequence is TGTGCCAGCAGCCAAGATGTGGCAGGGGGAAATGAGCAGTTCTTC. Translating gives CASSQDVAGGNEQFF.

The rearrangement links TRBV4-3 to TRBJ2-7; possibly TRBD1 or TRBD2 for D (5 bases each). The germline CDR1 and CDR2 sequences are LGHNA and YSLEER. This CDR3 region has 16 residues. V lost 0 bases and J 3 bases, leaving 15 bases between the germline ends. The CDR3 is CASSQDRTGGSYEQYF. The CDR3 coding sequence is TGCGCCAGCAGCCAAGATCGTACAGGTGGGAGCTACGAGCAGTACTTC.

This clonotype was counted only a few times. This chain uses TRBV20-1 with TRBJ2-7; D perhaps matches TRBD1 (5 bases). Germline CDR1 DFQATT, CDR2 SNEGSKA (reference sequence). The V end was cut by 4 bases, the J end by 3 bases, with 16 bases between. The CDR3 sequence is 14 residues long. The CDR3 protein is CSATPHRSLYEQYF. The CDR3 nucleotides read TGCAGTGCTACCCCGCACAGGTCACTCTACGAGCAGTACTTC.

Written as DNA, the CDR3 is TGCAGTGCTCCCAGGGAGACAGTTGAAGCTTTCTTT. The encoded protein is CSAPRETVEAFF. The rearrangement joins TRBV20-1 to TRBJ1-1; D is perhaps TRBD1 (5 bases). From germline, CDR1 is DFQATT and CDR2 SNEGSKA (reference sequence). This CDR3 has 12 residues. Trimming cost V 5 bases and J 7 bases, with 14 bases left between them.

This chain links TRBV27 with TRBJ1-2, with D tentatively TRBD1 (5 bases). The V end lost 6 bases, the J end lost 10 bases, and 12 bases lay between the germline ends. The CDR3 totals 11 residues. Germline loops: CDR1 MNHEY, CDR2 SMNVEV (reference sequence). The DNA of the CDR3 is TGTGCCAGCAGCTGGGGGGGTCTCTACACCTTC. The encoded protein is CASSWGGLYTF.

The sample holds a few counts of this clonotype. The chain uses TRBV7-2 and TRBJ2-7, with 10 bases that match TRBD2. Trimming removed 2 bases from V and 4 bases from J; junction bases left unmatched: 11. The germline V gene encodes CDR1 SGHTA and CDR2 FQGNSA. CDR3 length equals 17 residues. CDR3 sequence reads: CASSLRGASGSAYEQYF. The CDR3 region has the DNA TGTGCCAGCAGCTTACGGGGGGCTAGCGGGAGTGCTTACGAGCAGTACTTC.

The V call is TRBV10-2, the J call TRBJ2-1, with unresolved D. CDR1 WSHSY and CDR2 SAAADI come from the germline V gene. V lost 8 bases and J 6 bases, leaving 8 bases between the germline ends. There are 11 residues in the CDR3. The CDR3, as DNA: TGCGCCAGCCGAGAAGTCAATGAGCAGTTCTTC. This sequence encodes CASREVNEQFF.

V is TRBV4-3 and J is TRBJ2-5; tentative D call: TRBD1 (5 bases). Looked up from germline, CDR1 is LGHNA and CDR2 is YSLEER. CDR3 length: 13 amino acids. The V and J ends lost 3 bases and 11 bases respectively, with 16 bases between them. This chain's CDR3 is CASSHTDKGWQYF. CDR3 nucleotide sequence: TGCGCCAGCAGCCATACGGACAAGGGGTGGCAGTACTTC.